These 25 T cell receptor beta chains were sequenced from one sample in a study of cytomegalovirus exposure and HLA in healthy donors (dated by TCRdb to 2016 to 2017). The library came from the immunoSEQ multiplex PCR assay. The multiplex PCR relied on a mix of 60 forward primers for TCR Vbeta segments and 13 reverse primers for TCR Jbeta segments. Here the immuneACCESS table is served through TCRdb, limited to in-frame sequences with V and J called. Missing clones are a known gap in these copies; in checked studies unresolved V genes cover under half, and the rest lacks a known reason. This sample holds fewer than 250,000 clones; 65% to 75% were observed only once. Clones ranked in the top ten supply approximately 5% of the sample. The source material was PBMCs. These receptors were collected from a man aged 30-40 years in good health and CMV-seropositive.

This clone occurred once. The rearrangement joins TRBV19 to TRBJ1-3; possibly TRBD1 for D (6 bases). V lost 6 bases and J lost 0, with 12 bases in between. This CDR3 spans 15 amino acids. In germline, CDR1 is LNHDA, CDR2 SQIVND (reference sequence). The CDR3 here is CASRPTGSSGNTIYF. CDR3 DNA sequence: TGTGCCAGTAGACCGACAGGTAGCTCTGGAAACACCATATATTTT.

The chain joins TRBV6-5 to TRBJ2-5; D possibly corresponds to TRBD2 (5 bases). CDR1 is MNHEY, CDR2 SVGAGI, per germline. V lost 5 bases, J lost 0 bases, and 10 bases lay in between. The CDR3 totals 14 residues. CDR3 sequence: CASSLTGYQETQYF. CDR3 nucleotide sequence: TGTGCCAGCAGTCTCACGGGGTACCAAGAGACCCAGTACTTC.

The CDR3 region is CASSPRTGGAGANVLTF. The CDR3 DNA sequence: TGTGCCAGCAGCCCCCGGACAGGGGGCGCTGGGGCCAACGTCCTGACTTTC. The chain is built from TRBV9 and TRBJ2-6, with 11 bases lining up with TRBD1. The trim removed 4 bases at V and 2 bases at J, leaving 5 bases unmatched. The V gene's germline CDR1 is SGDLS and CDR2 YYNGEE. This CDR3 has 17 residues.

This chain uses TRBV30 with TRBJ2-3; 11 nucleotides align to TRBD2. Looked up from germline, CDR1 is GTSNPN and CDR2 is SVGIG (reference sequence). Trimming removed 1 base from V and 4 bases from J; junction bases left unmatched: 4. The CDR3 consists of 15 residues. CDR3 residues: CAWSELAGAADTQYF. In nucleotides, the CDR3 is TGTGCCTGGAGTGAACTAGCGGGAGCCGCAGATACGCAGTATTTT.

The DNA for the CDR3 is TGTGCCAGCAGTCCTAACGTAGGGGACACCATATATTTT. This translates into CASSPNVGDTIYF. The V gene is TRBV6-5, the J gene TRBJ1-3; D is perhaps TRBD1 (5 bases). The V gene's germline CDR1 is MNHEY and CDR2 SVGAGI. Trimming cost V 5 bases and J 8 bases, with 13 bases left between them. There are 13 residues in the CDR3.

This clone was recorded once. The V and J genes are TRBV5-1 and TRBJ2-6; D may be TRBD2 (7 bases). Between the trimmed V and J ends, which lost 4 bases and 4 bases, there was a span of 18 bases. Germline-derived CDR1 and CDR2 are SGHRS and YFSETQ. CDR3 length: 17 amino acids. CDR3 protein: CASSARLGGAGANVLTF. The CDR3 DNA reads TGCGCCAGCAGCGCCCGCCTGGGGGGGGCCGGGGCCAACGTCCTGACTTTC.

This clone showed up just a few times. The CDR3, as DNA: TGTGCCAGCAGTGAAGACAGGGCAGTAAACACCATATATTTT. Translating it yields CASSEDRAVNTIYF. The rearrangement links TRBV6-1 to TRBJ1-3; the D gene is possibly TRBD1 (6 bases). This CDR3 is 14 amino acids long. V lost 1 base, J lost 6 bases, and 10 bases lay in between. Germline CDR1 and CDR2: MNHNS and SASEGT.

This clone has a handful of counts. Its ends do not fully match the called genes, so a read error is possible. The V and J genes are TRBV7-7 and TRBJ2-6; no clear D gene. The CDR3 totals 13 residues. Germline V gene data show CDR1 as SSHAT and CDR2 as FNYEAQ (reference sequence). The CDR3 DNA reads as TGTGCTAGCAGCCCTTTTGGGGCCAACGTCCTGACTTTC. This encodes CASSPFGANVLTF.

The rearrangement joins TRBV6-5 to TRBJ2-5; 9 positions agree with TRBD2. The J call could be wrong; TRBJ2-7 is a better fit for the DNA end. Germline V lookup: CDR1 MNHEY, CDR2 SVGAGI. This CDR3 spans 15 amino acids. CDR3 in amino acids: CASNPTGTSLYEQYF. The CDR3 DNA reads as TGTGCCAGCAACCCGACCGGGACTAGCTTGTACGAGCAGTACTTC.

The J gene is TRBJ2-5, the V gene TRBV6-5; 7 bases agree with TRBD1. The J call may be in error: the DNA end matches TRBJ2-7 better. The length of the CDR3 is 15 residues. The germline V gene has CDR1 MNHEY and CDR2 SVGAGI. The CDR3 sequence: CASSKDRDYSYEQYF. Here the CDR3 DNA reads TGTGCCAGCAGTAAAGACAGGGATTACTCCTACGAGCAGTACTTC.

This rearrangement joins TRBV7-2 to TRBJ2-7; D gene ambiguous. Trimming stripped 0 bases from V and 9 bases from J, with 15 bases between. This CDR3 comprises 14 residues. Germline-derived CDR1 and CDR2 are SGHTA and FQGNSA. The CDR3 is CASSLATGAKGQYF. Here the CDR3 DNA reads TGTGCCAGCAGCTTAGCCACGGGTGCTAAAGGGCAGTACTTC.

The CDR3: CASSLMERTEAFF. The CDR3 region has the DNA TGCGCCAGCAGCCTAATGGAGAGAACTGAAGCTTTCTTT. The genes are TRBV5-1 and TRBJ1-1; D gene ambiguous. This CDR3 contains 13 residues. The V end was cut by 4 bases, the J end by 5 bases, with 12 bases between. Germline CDR1 and CDR2: SGHRS and YFSETQ.

The rearrangement joins TRBV2 to TRBJ2-1, with D possibly TRBD2 on 6 matching bases. This CDR3 is built from 16 residues. Trimming stripped 7 bases from V and 6 bases from J, with 22 bases between. Per germline, CDR1 SNHLY and CDR2 FYNNEI. Here the CDR3 reads CASMTLVAVRGNEQFF. CDR3 coding DNA: TGTGCCAGCATGACCCTCGTAGCGGTGAGGGGCAATGAGCAGTTCTTC.

This clone was detected once. The conserved phenylalanine or tryptophan normally closing the CDR3 is absent here, so this likely arose from a read error. The chain couples TRBV30 to TRBJ2-7; TRBD1 matches at 7 bases. Germline CDR1 GTSNPN, CDR2 SVGIG (reference sequence). V shed 0 bases and J 4 bases; nucleotides not matched to a gene: 9. This CDR3 comprises 15 residues. The CDR3 DNA sequence: TGTGCCTGGAGTGTACCGGGACAGTTACCATACGAGCAGTACCTC. The encoded protein is CAWSVPGQLPYEQYL.

This clone is medium-sized (0.01 to 0.1%) in the sample. This sequence joins TRBV4-3 and TRBJ2-7; 8 bases fit TRBD2. CDR3 length: 14 residues. Per germline, CDR1 LGHNA and CDR2 YSLEER. Trimming at V came to 6 bases and at J to 0 bases, leaving 4 bases not matched to a gene. The DNA of the CDR3 is TGCGCCAGCAGACCAGGGACTAGCTCCTACGAGCAGTACTTC. It yields the protein CASRPGTSSYEQYF.

The chain joins TRBV5-1 to TRBJ2-2; TRBD2 aligns across 8 bases. The CDR3 is 16 residues long. Germline V CDR1 and CDR2: SGHRS, YFSETQ. Trimming cost V 1 base and J 2 bases; bases outside gene matches: 4. CDR3 loop: CASSLTTSGNTGELFF. The CDR3 DNA reads as TGCGCCAGCAGCTTGACAACTAGCGGAAACACCGGGGAGCTGTTTTTT.

The rearrangement links TRBV19 to TRBJ2-2; D unresolved. From germline, CDR1 is LNHDA and CDR2 SQIVND (reference sequence). Between the trimmed V and J ends, which lost 2 bases and 5 bases, there was a span of 9 bases. The CDR3 has 14 residues. Here the CDR3 reads CASSINEKTGELFF. The CDR3, as DNA: TGTGCCAGTAGTATAAATGAGAAAACCGGGGAGCTGTTTTTT. Based on the CDR3 plus reference TRBV19 and TRBJ2-2, the full variable domain is DGGITQSPKYLFRKEGQNVTLSCEQNLNHDAMYWYRQDPGQGLRLIYYSQIVNDFQKGDIAEGYSVSREKKESFPLTVTSAQKNPTAFYLCASSINEKTGELFFGEGSRLTVL.

The sample holds a few counts of this clone. This chain joins TRBV9 and TRBJ2-7; TRBD1 matches 9 bases. V was pared by 2 bases and J by 4 bases, with 7 bases of the junction left unmatched. The germline CDR1 and CDR2 sequences are SGDLS and YYNGEE. The CDR3 sequence is 15 residues long. The CDR3 loop is CASSVAGTGRYEQYF. The CDR3 nucleotides read TGTGCCAGCAGCGTCGCAGGGACAGGGAGGTACGAGCAGTACTTC. Based on the CDR3 plus reference TRBV9 and TRBJ2-7, the full variable domain is DSGVTQTPKHLITATGQRVTLRCSPRSGDLSVYWYQQSLDQGLQFLIQYYNGEERAKGNILERFSAQQFPDLHSELNLSSLELGDSALYFCASSVAGTGRYEQYFGPGTRLTVT.

The V gene is TRBV27, the J gene TRBJ2-5, with 16 nucleotides matching TRBD2. Germline CDR1 is MNHEY and CDR2 is SMNVEV (reference sequence). After removal of 6 bases from V and 4 bases from J, the junction contained 11 bases not matched to a gene. The CDR3 totals 18 residues. The CDR3 is CASSSPGLAGGPTETQYF. DNA for the CDR3: TGTGCCAGCAGCTCCCCGGGACTAGCGGGAGGGCCGACAGAGACCCAGTACTTC.

This sequence joins TRBV2 and TRBJ2-3; 8 bases fit TRBD1. Looked up from germline, CDR1 is SNHLY and CDR2 is FYNNEI. The trim removed 6 bases at V and 6 bases at J, leaving 5 bases unmatched. The CDR3 runs 13 residues. The CDR3 region has the DNA TGTGCCAGCAGCCGGGACAGGAGCGATACGCAGTATTTT. It encodes CASSRDRSDTQYF.

The chain employs TRBV7-9 and TRBJ1-4, with D unclear. The V gene lost 3 bases and the J gene lost 8 bases, with 10 bases spanning the gap. The CDR3 consists of 13 residues. CDR1 SEHNR and CDR2 FQNEAQ come from the germline V gene (reference sequence). The CDR3 nucleotides are TGTGCCAGCAGCTTCTCCGGTGAGGAAAAACTGTTTTTT. It yields the protein CASSFSGEEKLFF.

This sequence joins TRBV28 and TRBJ1-1; 7 bases map to TRBD1. Germline CDR1 reads MDHEN; CDR2 reads SYDVKM. The CDR3 loop spans 18 amino acids. The junction had 16 bases not matched to a gene; V was cut back by 1 base and J by 5 bases. CDR3 in amino acids: CASSLYRQGLEPGTEAFF. The CDR3 DNA reads as TGTGCCAGCAGTTTATACAGACAGGGCCTAGAACCGGGAACTGAAGCTTTCTTT.

The table lists this clone with a few counts. The genes are TRBV15 and TRBJ2-5; TRBD2 agrees at 10 bases. The V gene end was trimmed by 8 bases and the J gene end by 1 base; junction bases not matched to a gene: 4. The length of the CDR3 is 14 residues. Germline V gene lookup returns CDR1 LNHNV and CDR2 YYDKDF (reference sequence). Written as DNA, the CDR3 is TGTGCCACCGAGCGGGGGGGGATCCAAGAGACCCAGTACTTC. This codes for CATERGGIQETQYF.

The chain joins TRBV29-1 to TRBJ2-3, with 7 bases fitting TRBD1. This CDR3 spans 12 amino acids. The V gene end was trimmed by 5 bases and the J gene end by 3 bases; junction bases not matched to a gene: 2. From germline, CDR1 is SQVTM and CDR2 ANQGSEA. CDR3 DNA: TGCAGCGTTAGGGGACAGACAGATACGCAGTATTTT. Encoded protein: CSVRGQTDTQYF.

V usage is TRBV18 and J usage is TRBJ2-1; TRBD1 is a possible D gene (6 bases). V was cut by 4 bases and J by 10 bases, with 14 bases left in between. CDR1 and CDR2 (germline): KGHSH, LQKENI. CDR3 length: 13 residues. The CDR3 region is CASSRGQPGEQFF. The CDR3 DNA is TGTGCCAGCTCACGCGGACAGCCGGGGGAGCAGTTCTTC.